The 17 T cell receptor beta chains reported below all come from one sample, sequenced in a study of cytomegalovirus exposure and HLA in healthy donors. PCR amplification relied on 60 Vbeta primers (plus 13 Jbeta primers). The assay was immunoSEQ multiplex PCR, and TCRdb's table has in-frame clones only and misses some. The sample includes over 150,000 clones, 70% to 80% seen only once; the top ten take more than 1.2%. The sequenced sample was PBMCs. These receptors were collected from a man aged 55 to 70 in good health and CMV-seronegative.

The rearrangement uses TRBV6-1 and TRBJ2-7, with 10 bases fitting TRBD1. Germline V gene sequence: CDR1 MNHNS, CDR2 SASEGT. CDR3 length equals 14 residues. V lost 4 bases and J lost 5; bases outside the gene matches: 5. The DNA for the CDR3 is TGTGCCAGCAGTGCGGGACAGGGGCACAACGAGCAGTACTTC. Protein product: CASSAGQGHNEQYF.

J is TRBJ2-1 and V is TRBV9, with 7 nucleotides matching TRBD2. V shed 4 bases, J shed 1 base, and the junction held 5 bases outside the gene matches. From germline, CDR1 is SGDLS and CDR2 YYNGEE. This CDR3 has 15 residues. The CDR3 spells CASSLSSGSYNEQFF. The DNA of the CDR3 is TGTGCCAGCAGCCTGTCTAGCGGATCCTACAATGAGCAGTTCTTC.

This clone was found a few times. This rearrangement joins TRBV28 to TRBJ2-6; D remains ambiguous. Looked up from germline, CDR1 is MDHEN and CDR2 is SYDVKM. The CDR3 is 13 residues long. V was pared by 9 bases and J by 0 bases, with 6 bases between. CDR3 in amino acids: CASLYSGANVLTF. CDR3 coding DNA: TGTGCCAGTTTATACTCTGGGGCCAACGTCCTGACTTTC.

The rearrangement links TRBV13 to TRBJ1-1; a possible D gene is TRBD1 (5 bases). The V end lost 3 bases, the J end lost 0 bases, and 17 bases lay between the germline ends. The length of the CDR3 is 17 residues. CDR1 is PRHDT, CDR2 FYEKMQ, per germline (reference sequence). CDR3 bases: TGTGCCAGCAGCTTCCGCCCCCCAGGGTACCTGAACACTGAAGCTTTCTTT. This gives the protein CASSFRPPGYLNTEAFF.

This clone was seen more than once but under ten times. This chain links TRBV19 with TRBJ2-7, with D possibly matching TRBD2 (6 bases). Trimming stripped 6 bases from V and 2 bases from J, with 17 bases between. From germline, CDR1 is LNHDA and CDR2 SQIVND (reference sequence). CDR3 length: 15 residues. CDR3 DNA: TGTGCCAGTAGCGGCCTGGAGGGATGGGCCTACGAGCAGTACTTC. It encodes CASSGLEGWAYEQYF. Based on the CDR3 plus reference TRBV19 and TRBJ2-7, the full variable domain is DGGITQSPKYLFRKEGQNVTLSCEQNLNHDAMYWYRQDPGQGLRLIYYSQIVNDFQKGDIAEGYSVSREKKESFPLTVTSAQKNPTAFYLCASSGLEGWAYEQYFGPGTRLTVT.

This chain joins TRBV5-4 and TRBJ2-4, with 10 nucleotides matching TRBD1. Germline V gene lookup returns CDR1 SGHNT and CDR2 YYREEE (reference sequence). The ends lost 4 bases at V and 9 bases at J; junction bases unmatched: 13. The CDR3 is made up of 16 amino acids. CDR3: CASSPATGGGLVIQYF. CDR3 nucleotides: TGTGCCAGCAGCCCGGCGACAGGGGGCGGATTAGTCATTCAGTACTTC.

This clone was observed a handful of times. V is TRBV7-2 and J is TRBJ2-3; 10 positions match TRBD2. V was pared by 1 base and J by 3 bases, with 4 bases of the junction left unmatched. The CDR3 runs to 16 residues. Germline values: CDR1 SGHTA, CDR2 FQGNSA. CDR3: CASSLDPSGRTDTQYF. The CDR3, as DNA: TGTGCCAGCAGCTTAGATCCTAGCGGGAGAACAGATACGCAGTATTTT.

The chain is built from TRBV4-3 and TRBJ1-3; D unresolved. This CDR3 has 15 residues. V was cut by 0 bases and J by 0 bases, with 6 bases left in between. From germline, CDR1 is LGHNA and CDR2 YSLEER. The CDR3, as DNA: TGCGCCAGCAGCCAAGAATTGGCCTCTGGAAACACCATATATTTT. This codes for CASSQELASGNTIYF.

The chain employs TRBV10-3 and TRBJ2-3; maybe TRBD1 (6 bases). The V end was cut by 5 bases, the J end by 3 bases, with 12 bases between. The CDR3 is 14 residues long. Germline lookup yields CDR1 ENHRY and CDR2 SYGVKD. CDR3 DNA sequence: TGTGCCATCAGTACAGGGTTGGGGACAGATACGCAGTATTTT. Translated: CAISTGLGTDTQYF.

V and J are TRBV29-1 and TRBJ1-2, with D perhaps matching TRBD1 (6 bases). Between the trimmed V and J ends, which lost 3 bases and 4 bases, there was a span of 15 bases. There are 14 residues in the CDR3. Germline CDR1 is SQVTM and CDR2 is ANQGSEA. As DNA, the CDR3 is TGCAGCGTTGATGGGGGCCGCGGTCTCTATGGCTACACCTTC. The encoded protein is CSVDGGRGLYGYTF.

The chain employs TRBV28 and TRBJ2-2, with D possibly matching TRBD2 (6 bases). Per germline, CDR1 MDHEN and CDR2 SYDVKM. Trimming took 10 bases from V and 2 from J, leaving 20 bases between them. The CDR3 runs 16 residues. CDR3 bases: TGTGCCACCTCCTGGGGGGTTAGCAGCAACACCGGGGAGCTGTTTTTT. Translated: CATSWGVSSNTGELFF.

This sequence joins TRBV6-5 and TRBJ2-7; a weak D match, TRBD1 (5 bases). The germline V and J ends were trimmed by 6 bases and 6 bases, with 15 bases remaining between them. The CDR3 is made up of 13 amino acids. Germline V lookup: CDR1 MNHEY, CDR2 SVGAGI. CDR3 loop: CASSRGAVGEQYF. CDR3 sequence (DNA): TGTGCCAGCAGCCGTGGGGCGGTGGGCGAGCAGTACTTC.

The genes are TRBV19 and TRBJ1-1; no firm D call. Trimming shortened V by 1 base and J by 3 bases, and 12 bases separated the two germline ends. The CDR3 spans 15 residues. Germline assignment: CDR1 LNHDA and CDR2 SQIVND (reference sequence). The CDR3, as DNA: TGTGCCAGTAGTATAGCCCCGGGTTCCGACACTGAAGCTTTCTTT. This gives the protein CASSIAPGSDTEAFF.

The V call is TRBV11-3, the J call TRBJ2-2; no definite D call. The CDR3 sequence is 14 residues long. Trimming took off 3 bases at V and 6 bases at J, with 11 bases between the two ends. CDR1 and CDR2 (germline): SGHNT, YENEEA. The CDR3 DNA reads as TGTGCCAGCAGCTTGGGCCTCAGCCCCGGGGAGCTGTTTTTT. Protein product: CASSLGLSPGELFF.

This chain connects TRBV5-1 to TRBJ2-3, with TRBD2 identical over 10 bases. The CDR3 loop spans 15 amino acids. Per germline, CDR1 SGHRS and CDR2 YFSETQ. Trimming cost V 4 bases and J 9 bases; bases outside gene matches: 11. The CDR3 region is CASSRPTSGVVTQYF. The CDR3, as DNA: TGCGCCAGCAGCCGCCCCACTAGCGGGGTTGTCACGCAGTATTTT.

This chain connects TRBV7-2 to TRBJ1-5, with D hard to call. Germline CDR1 reads SGHTA; CDR2 reads FQGNSA. Trimming removed 4 bases at V and 5 bases at J, with 9 bases between. This CDR3 comprises 13 residues. The CDR3 is CASSYGFYQPQHF. CDR3 DNA: TGTGCCAGCAGCTACGGTTTTTATCAGCCCCAGCATTTT.

This clone was counted a few times. The J gene is TRBJ1-1, the V gene TRBV5-4; 7 bases match TRBD1. The germline V gene encodes CDR1 SGHNT and CDR2 YYREEE (reference sequence). The CDR3 contains 15 residues. The J segment lost 1 base and the V segment lost 0 bases, leaving 3 bases of the junction unmatched. The CDR3 spells CASSLVDRKNTEAFF. In DNA form, the CDR3 reads TGTGCCAGCAGCTTGGTGGACAGGAAGAACACTGAAGCTTTCTTT.